This is a list of T cell receptor beta chains from one sample in a study of blood T cell repertoires in COVID-19. Sequenced by immunoSEQ multiplex PCR; TCRdb stores in-frame clones only, minus some. The table shows 97,000 or so clones, with approximately 90% occurring only once. Sequences were obtained from peripheral blood. These receptors were collected from a man in his sixties with acute or convalescent COVID-19. CDR3s include the opening cysteine and the closing phenylalanine or tryptophan. The order of the fields is J gene, D gene, V gene, clone size, CDR3 protein, CDR3 DNA. D genes are given only for firm matches. Size tells how often a clone was seen (once, few, many) or the class of an expanded clone, and some rows leave it out.

j_call: TRBJ1-5
d_call: .
v_call: TRBV7-6
clone_size: .
cdr3_aa: CASSLEPGLQKSNQPQHF
cdr3_nt: TGTGCCAGCAGCTTAGAGCCAGGTCTCCAGAAATCCAATCAGCCCCAGCATTTT

j_call: TRBJ1-2
d_call: .
v_call: TRBV27
clone_size: .
cdr3_aa: CASSPTGGSGYGYTF
cdr3_nt: TGTGCCAGCAGTCCCACGGGAGGGTCTGGCTATGGCTACACCTTC

j_call: TRBJ2-1
d_call: TRBD2
v_call: TRBV7-9
clone_size: .
cdr3_aa: CASSPRRGANEQFF
cdr3_nt: TGTGCCAGCAGCCCCAGGCGGGGGGCCAATGAGCAGTTCTTC

j_call: TRBJ2-5
d_call: TRBD1
v_call: TRBV11-1
clone_size: .
cdr3_aa: CASSLDRGSETQYF
cdr3_nt: TGTGCCAGCAGCTTGGACAGGGGGTCAGAGACCCAGTACTTC

j_call: TRBJ2-1
d_call: .
v_call: TRBV14
clone_size: .
cdr3_aa: CASSQEQSSYNEQFF
cdr3_nt: TGTGCCAGCAGCCAAGAACAGAGCTCCTACAATGAGCAGTTCTTC

j_call: TRBJ2-3
d_call: TRBD1
v_call: TRBV19
clone_size: .
cdr3_aa: CASAPVRDRGRDTQYF
cdr3_nt: TGTGCCAGTGCGCCGGTCCGGGACAGGGGTAGAGATACGCAGTATTTT

j_call: TRBJ2-3
d_call: .
v_call: TRBV5-1
clone_size: .
cdr3_aa: CASRPERDTQYF
cdr3_nt: TGCGCCAGCCGCCCGGAGAGGGATACGCAGTATTTT

j_call: TRBJ2-7
d_call: .
v_call: TRBV18
clone_size: .
cdr3_aa: CASSPQDTNYEQYF
cdr3_nt: TGTGCCAGCTCACCGCAGGACACCAACTACGAGCAGTACTTC

j_call: TRBJ1-2
d_call: .
v_call: TRBV18
clone_size: .
cdr3_aa: CASSPPTGSNYGYTF
cdr3_nt: TGTGCCAGCTCACCACCGACAGGATCTAACTATGGCTACACCTTC

j_call: TRBJ1-1
d_call: .
v_call: TRBV10-3
clone_size: .
cdr3_aa: CAISETVTLNTEAFF
cdr3_nt: TGTGCCATCAGTGAGACAGTCACACTTAACACTGAAGCTTTCTTT

j_call: TRBJ1-5
d_call: .
v_call: TRBV30
clone_size: few
cdr3_aa: CAWLPDGGSNQPQHF
cdr3_nt: TGTGCCTGGCTCCCCGACGGGGGGTCTAATCAGCCCCAGCATTTT

j_call: TRBJ2-1
d_call: TRBD2
v_call: TRBV6-6
clone_size: .
cdr3_aa: CASRTSGGALNEQFF
cdr3_nt: TGTGCCAGCAGGACTAGCGGGGGGGCCTTGAATGAGCAGTTCTTC

j_call: TRBJ1-4
d_call: .
v_call: TRBV6-5
clone_size: .
cdr3_aa: CASSLEGREKLFF
cdr3_nt: TGTGCCAGCAGCCTGGAGGGAAGGGAAAAACTGTTTTTT

j_call: TRBJ1-2
d_call: .
v_call: TRBV6-6
clone_size: .
cdr3_aa: CASSDLTPGNYGYTF
cdr3_nt: TGTGCCAGCAGTGACCTGACGCCGGGTAACTATGGCTACACCTTC

j_call: TRBJ1-2
d_call: TRBD1
v_call: TRBV5-1
clone_size: .
cdr3_aa: CASSLAPGQAAGYTF
cdr3_nt: TGCGCCAGCAGCTTGGCCCCGGGACAGGCGGCTGGCTACACCTTC

j_call: TRBJ2-1
d_call: .
v_call: TRBV29-1
clone_size: .
cdr3_aa: CSVDRASFNEQFF
cdr3_nt: TGCAGCGTTGATCGGGCTAGCTTCAATGAGCAGTTCTTC

j_call: TRBJ2-5
d_call: .
v_call: TRBV5-1
clone_size: .
cdr3_aa: CASRISGEETQYF
cdr3_nt: TGCGCCAGCAGGATCTCGGGGGAAGAGACCCAGTACTTC

j_call: TRBJ2-5
d_call: .
v_call: TRBV5-5
clone_size: .
cdr3_aa: CASSLLQAGGETQYF
cdr3_nt: TGTGCCAGCAGCTTATTACAGGCTGGTGGGGAGACCCAGTACTTC

j_call: TRBJ1-2
d_call: TRBD1
v_call: TRBV19
clone_size: .
cdr3_aa: CASREVWGQGAYGYTF
cdr3_nt: TGTGCCAGTAGGGAGGTTTGGGGACAGGGGGCCTATGGCTACACCTTC

j_call: TRBJ1-1
d_call: .
v_call: TRBV6-5
clone_size: once
cdr3_aa: CATFLGQSTEAFF
cdr3_nt: TGTGCCACCTTCCTTGGACAGTCTACAGAAGCTTTCTTT

j_call: TRBJ2-3
d_call: .
v_call: TRBV6-5
clone_size: .
cdr3_aa: CASRSGLTDTQYF
cdr3_nt: TGTGCCAGCAGATCAGGACTCACAGATACGCAGTATTTT

j_call: TRBJ1-2
d_call: .
v_call: TRBV4-2
clone_size: .
cdr3_aa: CASSQEDQGQNYGYTF
cdr3_nt: TGTGCCAGCAGCCAAGAAGACCAGGGGCAGAACTATGGCTACACCTTC

j_call: TRBJ2-7
d_call: TRBD1
v_call: TRBV29-1
clone_size: .
cdr3_aa: CSVTRDRASYEQYF
cdr3_nt: TGCAGCGTTACCCGGGACAGGGCTAGTTACGAGCAGTACTTC

j_call: TRBJ1-6
d_call: TRBD1
v_call: TRBV6-1
clone_size: once
cdr3_aa: CASSERRGPNSPLHF
cdr3_nt: TGTGCCAGCAGTGAAAGGAGGGGGCCTAATTCACCCCTCCACTTT

j_call: TRBJ2-1
d_call: TRBD2
v_call: TRBV18
clone_size: few
cdr3_aa: CASSPDSGGVNEQFF
cdr3_nt: TGTGCCAGCTCACCTGACAGCGGGGGGGTAAATGAGCAGTTCTTC

j_call: TRBJ1-1
d_call: .
v_call: TRBV11-2
clone_size: .
cdr3_aa: CASSLSRWNTEAFF
cdr3_nt: TGTGCCAGCAGCTTGTCTCGTTGGAACACTGAAGCTTTCTTT

j_call: TRBJ1-1
d_call: .
v_call: TRBV3-1/TRBV3-2
clone_size: .
cdr3_aa: CASSQQTQNTEAFF
cdr3_nt: TGTGCCAGCAGCCAACAGACACAGAACACTGAAGCTTTCTTT

j_call: TRBJ2-1
d_call: .
v_call: TRBV19
clone_size: once
cdr3_aa: CASSRRGVLGNEQFF
cdr3_nt: TGTGCCAGTAGTCGGCGGGGCGTTTTGGGGAATGAGCAGTTCTTC

j_call: TRBJ1-5
d_call: .
v_call: TRBV10-2
clone_size: .
cdr3_aa: CASSEFQAGKYQPQHF
cdr3_nt: TGCGCCAGCAGTGAGTTCCAAGCAGGGAAATATCAGCCCCAGCATTTT

j_call: TRBJ1-2
d_call: TRBD1
v_call: TRBV7-2
clone_size: few
cdr3_aa: CASSLAWGQGSGGYTF
cdr3_nt: TGTGCCAGCAGCTTAGCGTGGGGACAGGGATCGGGTGGCTACACCTTC